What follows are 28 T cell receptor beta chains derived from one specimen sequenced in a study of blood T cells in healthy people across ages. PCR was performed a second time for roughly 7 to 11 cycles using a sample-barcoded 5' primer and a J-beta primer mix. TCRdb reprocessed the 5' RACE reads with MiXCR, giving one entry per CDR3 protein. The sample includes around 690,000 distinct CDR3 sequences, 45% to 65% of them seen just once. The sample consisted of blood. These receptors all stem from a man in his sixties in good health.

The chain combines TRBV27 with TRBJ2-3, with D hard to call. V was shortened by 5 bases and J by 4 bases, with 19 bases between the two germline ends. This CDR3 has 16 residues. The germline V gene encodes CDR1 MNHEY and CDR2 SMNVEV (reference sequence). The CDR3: CASSPDGWGQADTQYF. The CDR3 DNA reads TGTGCCAGCAGTCCAGATGGATGGGGTCAGGCAGATACGCAGTATTTT.

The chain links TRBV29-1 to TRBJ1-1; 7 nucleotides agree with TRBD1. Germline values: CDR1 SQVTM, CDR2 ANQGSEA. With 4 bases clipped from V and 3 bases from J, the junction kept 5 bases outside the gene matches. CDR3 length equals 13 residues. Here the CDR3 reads CSVVRQGDTEAFF. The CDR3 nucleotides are TGCAGCGTTGTCCGACAGGGTGACACTGAAGCTTTCTTT.

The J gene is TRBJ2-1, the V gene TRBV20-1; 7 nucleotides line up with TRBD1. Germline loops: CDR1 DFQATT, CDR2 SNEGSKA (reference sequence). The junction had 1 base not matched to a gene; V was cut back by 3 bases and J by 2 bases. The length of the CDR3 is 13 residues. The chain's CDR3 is CSASQGAYNEQFF. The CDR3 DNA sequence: TGCAGTGCTAGCCAGGGGGCCTACAATGAGCAGTTCTTC.

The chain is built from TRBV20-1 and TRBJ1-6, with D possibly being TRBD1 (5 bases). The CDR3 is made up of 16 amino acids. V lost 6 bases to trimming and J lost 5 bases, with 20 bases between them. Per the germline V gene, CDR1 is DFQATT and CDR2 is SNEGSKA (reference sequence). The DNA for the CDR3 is TGCAGTGCCGAGTTAGAAGGGGACCCCAATAATTCACCCCTCCACTTT. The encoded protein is CSAELEGDPNNSPLHF.

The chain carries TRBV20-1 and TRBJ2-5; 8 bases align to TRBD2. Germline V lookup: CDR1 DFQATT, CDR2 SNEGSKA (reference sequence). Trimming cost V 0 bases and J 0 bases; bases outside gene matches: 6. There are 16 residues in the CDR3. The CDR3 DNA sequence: TGCAGTGCTAGAGATCGCGCTAGCGGGTACCAAGAGACCCAGTACTTC. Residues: CSARDRASGYQETQYF.

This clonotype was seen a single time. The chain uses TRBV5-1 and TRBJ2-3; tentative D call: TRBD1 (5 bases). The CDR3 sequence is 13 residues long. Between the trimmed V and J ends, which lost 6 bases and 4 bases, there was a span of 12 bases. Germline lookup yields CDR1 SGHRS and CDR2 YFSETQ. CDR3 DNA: TGCGCCAGCACCTTCCTAGGGGCAGATACGCAGTATTTT. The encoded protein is CASTFLGADTQYF. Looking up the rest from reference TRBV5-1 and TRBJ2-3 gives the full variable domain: KAGVTQTPRYLIKTRGQQVTLSCSPISGHRSVSWYQQTPGQGLQFLFEYFSETQRNKGNFPGRFSGRQFSNSRSEMNVSTLELGDSALYLCASTFLGADTQYFGPGTRLTVL.

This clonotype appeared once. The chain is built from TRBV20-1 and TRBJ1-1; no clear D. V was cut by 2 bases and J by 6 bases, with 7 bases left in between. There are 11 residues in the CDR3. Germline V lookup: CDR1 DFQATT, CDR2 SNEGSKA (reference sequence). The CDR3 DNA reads TGCAGTGCTAGAATGAGGGCTGAAGCTTTCTTT. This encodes CSARMRAEAFF.

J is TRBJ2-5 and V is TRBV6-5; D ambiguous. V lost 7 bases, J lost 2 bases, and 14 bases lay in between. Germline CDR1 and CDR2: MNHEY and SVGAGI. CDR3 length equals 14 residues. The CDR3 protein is CASTRGTMQETQYF. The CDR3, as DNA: TGTGCCAGCACCCGTGGCACTATGCAAGAGACCCAGTACTTC.

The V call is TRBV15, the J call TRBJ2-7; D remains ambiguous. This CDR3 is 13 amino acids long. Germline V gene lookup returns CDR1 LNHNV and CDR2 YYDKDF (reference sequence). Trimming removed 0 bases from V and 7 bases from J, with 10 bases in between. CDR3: CATSRDRSREQYF. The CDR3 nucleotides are TGTGCCACCAGCAGAGATCGGTCGAGGGAGCAGTACTTC.

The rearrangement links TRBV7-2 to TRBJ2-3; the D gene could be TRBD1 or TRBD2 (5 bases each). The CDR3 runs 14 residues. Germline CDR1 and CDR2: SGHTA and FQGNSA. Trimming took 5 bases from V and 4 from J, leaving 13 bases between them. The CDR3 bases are TGTGCCAGCAGCCTACAACTAGGGGCAGATACGCAGTATTTT. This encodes CASSLQLGADTQYF.

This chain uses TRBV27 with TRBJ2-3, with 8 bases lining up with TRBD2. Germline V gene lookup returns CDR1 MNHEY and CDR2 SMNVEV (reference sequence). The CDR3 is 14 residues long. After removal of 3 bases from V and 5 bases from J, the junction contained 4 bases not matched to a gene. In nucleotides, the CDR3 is TGTGCCAGCAGTTTCACTAGCGGTCAAGATACGCAGTATTTT. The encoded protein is CASSFTSGQDTQYF.

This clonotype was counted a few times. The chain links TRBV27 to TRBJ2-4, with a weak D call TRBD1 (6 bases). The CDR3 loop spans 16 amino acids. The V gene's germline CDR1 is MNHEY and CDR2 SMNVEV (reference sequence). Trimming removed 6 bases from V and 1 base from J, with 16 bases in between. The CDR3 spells CASRSQGWGAKNIQYF. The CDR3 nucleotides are TGTGCCAGCAGGTCCCAGGGGTGGGGTGCCAAAAACATTCAGTACTTC.

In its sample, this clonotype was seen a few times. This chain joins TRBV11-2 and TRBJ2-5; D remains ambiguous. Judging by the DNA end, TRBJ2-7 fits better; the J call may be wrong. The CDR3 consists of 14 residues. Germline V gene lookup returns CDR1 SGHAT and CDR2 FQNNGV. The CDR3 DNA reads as TGTGCCAGCAGCTTAGTGTACCCTTCCTACGAGCAGTACTTC. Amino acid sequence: CASSLVYPSYEQYF.

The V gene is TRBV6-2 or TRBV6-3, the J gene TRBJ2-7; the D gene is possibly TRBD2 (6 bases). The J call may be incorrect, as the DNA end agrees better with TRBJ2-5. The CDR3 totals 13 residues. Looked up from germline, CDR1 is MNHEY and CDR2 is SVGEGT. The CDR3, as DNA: TGTGCCAGCAGCCGGGGACTCCCTGAGACCCAGTACTTC. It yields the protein CASSRGLPETQYF.

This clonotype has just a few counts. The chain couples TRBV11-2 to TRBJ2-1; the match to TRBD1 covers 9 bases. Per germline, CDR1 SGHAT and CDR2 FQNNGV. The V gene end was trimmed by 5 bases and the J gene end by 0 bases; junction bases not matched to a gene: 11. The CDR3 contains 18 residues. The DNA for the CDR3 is TGTGCCAGCAGCCCCGGGACAGGGCACCTGAGCTCCTACAATGAGCAGTTCTTC. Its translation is CASSPGTGHLSSYNEQFF.

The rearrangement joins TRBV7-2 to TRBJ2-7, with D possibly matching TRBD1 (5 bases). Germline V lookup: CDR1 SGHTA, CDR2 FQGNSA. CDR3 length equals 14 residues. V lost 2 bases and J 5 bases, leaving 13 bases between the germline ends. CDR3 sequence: CASSLNAGSHEQYF. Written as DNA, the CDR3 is TGTGCCAGCAGCTTAAACGCAGGGTCCCACGAGCAGTACTTC.

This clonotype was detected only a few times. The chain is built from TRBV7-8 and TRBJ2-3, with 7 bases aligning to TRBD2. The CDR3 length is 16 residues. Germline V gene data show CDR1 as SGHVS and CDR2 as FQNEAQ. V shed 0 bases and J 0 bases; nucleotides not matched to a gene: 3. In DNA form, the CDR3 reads TGTGCCAGCAGCTTAGCGAGCGGGGCGAGCACAGATACGCAGTATTTT. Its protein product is CASSLASGASTDTQYF.

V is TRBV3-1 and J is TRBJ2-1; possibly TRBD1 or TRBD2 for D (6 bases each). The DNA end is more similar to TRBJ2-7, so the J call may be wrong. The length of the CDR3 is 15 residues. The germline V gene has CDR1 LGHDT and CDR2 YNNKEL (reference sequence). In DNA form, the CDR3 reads TGTGCCAGCAGCCCCCGGGGGCAGGTCTACAATGAGCAGTACTTC. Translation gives CASSPRGQVYNEQYF.

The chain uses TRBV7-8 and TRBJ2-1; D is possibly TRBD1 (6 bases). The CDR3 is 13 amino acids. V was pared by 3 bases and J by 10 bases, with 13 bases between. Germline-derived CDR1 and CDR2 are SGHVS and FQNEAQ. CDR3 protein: CASSFQTGREQFF. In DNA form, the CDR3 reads TGTGCCAGCAGCTTCCAGACAGGCCGCGAGCAGTTCTTC.

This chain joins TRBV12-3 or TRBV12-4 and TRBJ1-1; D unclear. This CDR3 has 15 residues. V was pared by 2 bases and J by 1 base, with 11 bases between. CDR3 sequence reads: CASSLSGDQNTEAFF. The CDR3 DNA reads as TGTGCCAGCAGTTTAAGTGGGGATCAGAACACTGAAGCTTTCTTT.

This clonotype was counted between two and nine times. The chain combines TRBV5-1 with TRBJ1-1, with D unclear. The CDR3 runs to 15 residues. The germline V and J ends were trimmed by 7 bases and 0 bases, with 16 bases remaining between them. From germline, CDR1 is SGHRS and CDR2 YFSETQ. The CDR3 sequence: CASAERSFMNTEAFF. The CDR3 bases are TGCGCCAGCGCGGAAAGGAGTTTCATGAACACTGAAGCTTTCTTT. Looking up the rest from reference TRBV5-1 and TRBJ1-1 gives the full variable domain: KAGVTQTPRYLIKTRGQQVTLSCSPISGHRSVSWYQQTPGQGLQFLFEYFSETQRNKGNFPGRFSGRQFSNSRSEMNVSTLELGDSALYLCASAERSFMNTEAFFGQGTRLTVV.

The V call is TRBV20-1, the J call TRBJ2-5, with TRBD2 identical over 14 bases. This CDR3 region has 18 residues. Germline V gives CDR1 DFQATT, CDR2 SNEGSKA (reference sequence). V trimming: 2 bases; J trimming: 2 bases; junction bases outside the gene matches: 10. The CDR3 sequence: CSARPGTSGGGAQETQYF. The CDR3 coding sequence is TGCAGTGCTAGACCCGGGACTAGCGGGGGCGGCGCACAAGAGACCCAGTACTTC.

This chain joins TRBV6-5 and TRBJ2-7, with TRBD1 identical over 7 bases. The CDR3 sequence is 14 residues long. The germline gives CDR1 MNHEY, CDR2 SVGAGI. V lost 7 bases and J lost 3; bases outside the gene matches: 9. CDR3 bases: TGTGCCAGCACCAACGACAGGGATGGCTACGAGCAGTACTTC. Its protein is CASTNDRDGYEQYF.

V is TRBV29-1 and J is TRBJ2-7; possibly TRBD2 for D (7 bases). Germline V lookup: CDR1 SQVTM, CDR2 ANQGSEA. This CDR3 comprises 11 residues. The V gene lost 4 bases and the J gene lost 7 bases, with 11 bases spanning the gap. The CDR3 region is CSVVSGTEQYF. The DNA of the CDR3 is TGCAGCGTTGTGAGCGGGACAGAGCAGTACTTC.

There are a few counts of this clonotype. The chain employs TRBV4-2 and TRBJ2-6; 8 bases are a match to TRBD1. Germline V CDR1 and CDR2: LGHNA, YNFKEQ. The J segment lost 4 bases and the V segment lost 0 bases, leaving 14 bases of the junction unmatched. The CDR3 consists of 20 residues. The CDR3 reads CASSQDRRQGAVSGANVLTF. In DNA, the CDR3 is TGTGCCAGCAGCCAAGATCGTCGGCAGGGGGCAGTTTCCGGGGCCAACGTCCTGACTTTC.

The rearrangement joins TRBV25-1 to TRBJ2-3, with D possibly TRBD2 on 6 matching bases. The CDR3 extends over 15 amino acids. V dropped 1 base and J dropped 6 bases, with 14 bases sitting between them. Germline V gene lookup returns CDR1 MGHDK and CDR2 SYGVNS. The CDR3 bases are TGTGCCAGCAGTGAATCTGGGACTCCCCTGGATACGCAGTATTTT. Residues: CASSESGTPLDTQYF.

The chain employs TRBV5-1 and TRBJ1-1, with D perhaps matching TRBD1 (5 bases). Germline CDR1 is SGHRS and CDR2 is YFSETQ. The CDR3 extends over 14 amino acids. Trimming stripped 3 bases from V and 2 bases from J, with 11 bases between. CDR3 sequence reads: CASSSVRDNTEAFF. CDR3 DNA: TGCGCCAGCAGCTCGGTTAGGGACAACACTGAAGCTTTCTTT.

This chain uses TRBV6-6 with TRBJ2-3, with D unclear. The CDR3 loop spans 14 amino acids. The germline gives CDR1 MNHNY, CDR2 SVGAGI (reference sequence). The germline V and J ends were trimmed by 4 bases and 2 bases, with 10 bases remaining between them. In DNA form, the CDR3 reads TGTGCCAGCAGTTTGACACTGAACACAGATACGCAGTATTTT. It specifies CASSLTLNTDTQYF.